This T cell receptor beta chain was profiled in a study of response to subunit inactivated influenza vaccine listed by TCRdb under 2018. Study-level background: Deep quantitative T cell receptor repertoire profiling was used in the study to track responses to a trivalent subunit inactivated influenza vaccine. The research as a whole found: The authors proposed that each seasonal influenza vaccination may bring in only a limited number of new T cells.

Comment on this clonotype: The antigen it recognizes is unknown. The record has no base qualities; no much larger clone is one base away.

Libraries came from RT-PCR. The data were produced on an Illumina HiSeq 2500. TCRdb reworked the public reads: Q25 trimming with fastp, MiXCR clone assembly, productive beta chains retained. Records with the same CDR3 protein are collapsed into one entry carrying the most frequent genes and DNA. This sample has about 520,000 distinct CDR3 sequences in its table, and less than 30% of those were observed once. Less than 2.5% of the sample goes to the ten largest clones. The CDR3 contains 13 residues, cysteine and phenylalanine counted. The CDR3 DNA has 39 bases and is translated from base 1. Trimming removed 8 bases from V and 4 bases from J; the gene matches leave 7 bases unexplained. CDR1 and CDR2 were assigned from the germline V gene (reference sequence) as SEHNR and FQNEAQ.

Sequencing used CD4+ T cells sorted from PBMCs, obtained more than 4 days after vaccination. This clonotype originated in a man aged 50-59 years who received an inactivated influenza vaccine. Donor details come from another sample of the same person, matched by shared clones. This sequence uses TRBV7-9 and TRBJ2-5; TRBD1 fits 7 bases in the junction. The DNA reads as follows: TGTGCCAGCCAAAGGGGGCAACTAGAGACCCAGTACTTC. Its protein product is CASQRGQLETQYF.